The 28 T cell receptor beta chains below were found in one sample sequenced in a study of blood T cell repertoires in COVID-19. Generated by immunoSEQ multiplex PCR, the TCRdb table keeps only in-frame clones and is missing some. The sample lists nearly 90,000 clones; about 90% were seen once. The source material was peripheral blood. The source of these receptors is a man at least 80 years old with acute or convalescent COVID-19.

This sequence joins TRBV5-4 and TRBJ2-5; possibly TRBD2 for D (5 bases). Germline CDR1 reads SGHNT; CDR2 reads YYREEE (reference sequence). The CDR3 is 13 amino acids. V was clipped by 1 base and J by 2 bases, with 6 bases between them. The CDR3 coding sequence is TGTGCCAGCAGCTTGAGGGAGCAAGAGACCCAGTACTTC. This gives the protein CASSLREQETQYF.

This clone was recorded only once. This chain connects TRBV6-1 to TRBJ1-1; D is ambiguous. Germline V gives CDR1 MNHNS, CDR2 SASEGT. The CDR3 extends over 12 amino acids. Deletions cut 2 bases from V and 3 bases from J, with 4 bases between. The CDR3 region is CASSERYTEAFF. The CDR3 nucleotides are TGTGCCAGCAGTGAACGTTACACTGAAGCTTTCTTT.

The chain has TRBV29-1 and TRBJ2-4, with D possibly TRBD2 on 5 matching bases. Looked up from germline, CDR1 is SQVTM and CDR2 is ANQGSEA. The CDR3 spans 15 residues. V shed 5 bases and J shed 0 bases, with 14 bases lying between them. The CDR3 loop reads CSVRMDSLAKNIQYF. CDR3 DNA sequence: TGCAGCGTTCGAATGGACTCTCTAGCCAAAAACATTCAGTACTTC.

This chain joins TRBV3-1 (or the pseudogene TRBV3-2) and TRBJ1-2, with D unclear. Germline CDR1 is LGHDT and CDR2 is YNNKEL (reference sequence). This CDR3 comprises 14 residues. Trimming took off 4 bases at V and 6 bases at J, with 15 bases between the two ends. CDR3 DNA sequence: TGTGCCAGCAGCCTGGAGGCACAAACCCATGGCTACACCTTC. Amino acids: CASSLEAQTHGYTF.

A word on this clone: Other nucleotide sequences in the sample specify the same CDR3. This chain joins TRBV5-1 and TRBJ2-3, with D tentatively TRBD1 (6 bases). The CDR3 has 15 residues. The V gene's germline CDR1 is SGHRS and CDR2 YFSETQ. Trimming cost V 0 bases and J 0 bases, with 8 bases left between them. The CDR3 sequence: CASSLGQVSTDTQYF. CDR3 in DNA: TGCGCCAGCAGCTTGGGACAGGTTAGCACAGATACGCAGTATTTT.

V is TRBV3-1 (or the pseudogene TRBV3-2) and J is TRBJ1-2; no clear D. V lost 1 base to trimming and J lost 4 bases, with 7 bases between them. CDR1 and CDR2 from the germline V gene are LGHDT and YNNKEL (reference sequence). This CDR3 is built from 13 residues. Here the CDR3 reads CASSQVPVYGYTF. The CDR3 DNA follows: TGTGCCAGCAGCCAAGTCCCGGTCTATGGCTACACCTTC.

V and J are TRBV19 and TRBJ2-6; D is ambiguous. The CDR3 is 13 residues long. Per germline, CDR1 LNHDA and CDR2 SQIVND (reference sequence). Trimming pared 7 bases from V and 2 bases from J, leaving 6 bases between. The CDR3 DNA follows: TGTGCCAGTAAGCAAACTGGGGCCAACGTCCTGACTTTC. Translation gives CASKQTGANVLTF.

The chain links TRBV6-2 or TRBV6-3 to TRBJ1-1; D gene ambiguous. Germline V lookup: CDR1 MNHEY, CDR2 SVGEGT. The CDR3 has 12 amino acids. V dropped 2 bases and J dropped 7 bases, with 8 bases sitting between them. DNA of the CDR3: TGTGCCAGCAGTTACCCCCACTTTGAAGCTTTCTTT. As protein: CASSYPHFEAFF.

V is TRBV6-1 and J is TRBJ1-5; 7 bases match TRBD1. V shed 2 bases, J shed 6 bases, and the junction held 7 bases outside the gene matches. The length of the CDR3 is 15 residues. Per the germline V gene, CDR1 is MNHNS and CDR2 is SASEGT. CDR3 region: CASSELQGRSQPQHF. The CDR3, as DNA: TGTGCCAGCAGTGAACTACAGGGGCGCAGTCAGCCCCAGCATTTT.

The DNA of the CDR3 is TGTGCCAGCAGCTTAGGTCAGGGGATCTATGGCTACACCTTC. It yields the protein CASSLGQGIYGYTF. The rearrangement links TRBV11-2 to TRBJ1-2, with D maybe TRBD1 (6 bases). The CDR3 contains 14 residues. Germline V gene sequence: CDR1 SGHAT, CDR2 FQNNGV. The ends were cut back, 1 base at V and 4 bases at J, with 10 bases in the middle.

The genes are TRBV19 and TRBJ1-4; the D gene is possibly TRBD1 (5 bases). V was trimmed by 9 bases and J by 4 bases, leaving 12 bases between them. CDR3 size: 13 residues. Germline CDR1 reads LNHDA; CDR2 reads SQIVND (reference sequence). CDR3 loop: CASRAGHNEKLFF. The CDR3, as DNA: TGTGCCAGCCGGGCAGGGCATAATGAAAAACTGTTTTTT.

V gene TRBV7-9 combines with J gene TRBJ2-1; 10 bases map to TRBD2. CDR3 length equals 15 residues. Trimming removed 1 base from V and 7 bases from J; junction bases left unmatched: 4. Germline V gene lookup returns CDR1 SEHNR and CDR2 FQNEAQ (reference sequence). The CDR3 is CASSLGGLAPNEQFF. The CDR3 DNA follows: TGTGCCAGCAGCTTAGGGGGACTAGCGCCTAATGAGCAGTTCTTC. The entire variable domain, with the rest obtained from reference TRBV7-9 and TRBJ2-1, is as follows: DTGVSQNPRHKITKRGQNVTFRCDPISEHNRLYWYRQTLGQGPEFLTYFQNEAQLEKSRLLSDRFSAERPKGSFSTLEIQRTEQGDSAMYLCASSLGGLAPNEQFFGPGTRLTVL.

On this clone itself: A read error may account for a junction end that differs from germline. This chain connects TRBV7-7 to TRBJ2-5, with a tentative D call TRBD2 (6 bases). Germline CDR1 SSHAT, CDR2 FNYEAQ (reference sequence). This CDR3 is 16 amino acids long. For the CDR3, the DNA is TGTGCTAGCAGCTTAGGACCAAGTGGGGGGAGAGAGACCCAGTACTTC. It specifies CASSLGPSGGRETQYF.

The chain carries TRBV7-8 and TRBJ2-7; D might be TRBD1 (6 bases). This CDR3 contains 13 residues. CDR1 is SGHVS, CDR2 FQNEAQ, per germline. V gave up 0 bases and J gave up 7 bases, with 10 bases separating them. CDR3 sequence (DNA): TGTGCCAGCAGCTTAGCCCCAGGGGTTGAGCAGTACTTC. It translates to CASSLAPGVEQYF. The variable domain in full, with the rest retrieved from reference TRBV7-8 and TRBJ2-7, is GAGVSQSPRYKVAKRGQDVALRCDPISGHVSLFWYQQALGQGPEFLTYFQNEAQLDKSGLPSDRFFAERPEGSVSTLKIQRTQQEDSAVYLCASSLAPGVEQYFGPGTRLTVT.

The chain recombines TRBV5-4 with TRBJ2-7; possible D gene TRBD1, 6 bases. The germline V gene has CDR1 SGHNT and CDR2 YYREEE (reference sequence). The CDR3 runs to 14 residues. Trimming stripped 4 bases from V and 7 bases from J, with 18 bases between. The CDR3 reads CASSLRDTTGEQYF. The DNA of the CDR3 is TGTGCCAGCAGCCTCCGGGACACAACCGGGGAGCAGTACTTC.

The chain employs TRBV18 and TRBJ2-5; D perhaps matches TRBD2 (6 bases). V shed 5 bases and J shed 5 bases, with 12 bases lying between them. There are 13 residues in the CDR3. Germline loops: CDR1 KGHSH, CDR2 LQKENI. Here the CDR3 reads CASSAGTLETQYF. The CDR3 nucleotides read TGTGCCAGCTCAGCGGGGACTCTCGAGACCCAGTACTTC.

The gene calls are TRBV10-3 and TRBJ2-7; D remains unclear. CDR3 length equals 12 residues. The V gene lost 4 bases and the J gene lost 5 bases, with 9 bases spanning the gap. CDR1 is ENHRY, CDR2 SYGVKD, per germline. In nucleotides, the CDR3 is TGTGCCATCAGTGGGAGTGAGAACGAGCAGTACTTC. As protein: CAISGSENEQYF.

The chain joins TRBV19 to TRBJ1-5; a possible D gene is TRBD1 (5 bases). Looked up from germline, CDR1 is LNHDA and CDR2 is SQIVND (reference sequence). This CDR3 is 15 amino acids long. V was clipped by 2 bases and J by 0 bases, with 8 bases between them. The CDR3 is CASSIWGNSNQPQHF. CDR3 nucleotides: TGTGCCAGTAGTATATGGGGCAATAGCAATCAGCCCCAGCATTTT.

This clone appeared a single time. The chain links TRBV19 to TRBJ1-2; tentative D call: TRBD1 (5 bases). Trimming removed 6 bases from V and 4 bases from J, with 9 bases in between. Germline CDR1 reads LNHDA; CDR2 reads SQIVND (reference sequence). This CDR3 has 12 amino acids. The chain's CDR3 is CASRAQGYGYTF. Written as DNA, the CDR3 is TGTGCCAGTAGAGCCCAGGGCTATGGCTACACCTTC.

The J gene is TRBJ1-4, the V gene TRBV9; D remains unclear. The CDR3 runs to 16 residues. In germline, CDR1 is SGDLS, CDR2 YYNGEE. With 0 bases removed from V and 4 bases from J, the gap between germline ends came to 13 bases. The CDR3 DNA is TGTGCCAGCAGCGTAGAAGGGAAGGGAGTTAATGAAAAACTGTTTTTT. Translating gives CASSVEGKGVNEKLFF.

This clone was seen once. V gene TRBV11-1 combines with J gene TRBJ1-6; TRBD1 agrees at 9 bases. Germline-derived CDR1 and CDR2 are SGHAT and FQDESV (reference sequence). This CDR3 contains 14 residues. J lost 7 bases, V lost 4 bases, and 2 bases had no gene match. This chain's CDR3 is CASSSGQGNSPLHF. The CDR3 nucleotides are TGTGCCAGCAGCTCCGGACAGGGGAATTCACCCCTCCACTTT.

This clone was seen only a few times. The genes are TRBV5-1 and TRBJ1-2; 7 bases are shared with TRBD1. The junction had 4 bases not matched to a gene; V was cut back by 0 bases and J by 2 bases. The CDR3 extends over 15 amino acids. The V gene's germline CDR1 is SGHRS and CDR2 YFSETQ. CDR3 coding DNA: TGCGCCAGCAGCTTGGTGGCAGGGGGGAACTATGGCTACACCTTC. It encodes CASSLVAGGNYGYTF. The whole variable domain, remainder taken from reference TRBV5-1 and TRBJ1-2, is KAGVTQTPRYLIKTRGQQVTLSCSPISGHRSVSWYQQTPGQGLQFLFEYFSETQRNKGNFPGRFSGRQFSNSRSEMNVSTLELGDSALYLCASSLVAGGNYGYTFGSGTRLTVV.

The rearrangement links TRBV19 to TRBJ2-2, with D perhaps TRBD1 (6 bases). The ends were cut back, 4 bases at V and 6 bases at J, with 9 bases in the middle. Per germline, CDR1 LNHDA and CDR2 SQIVND (reference sequence). This CDR3 region has 13 residues. The CDR3 reads CASSTGAAGELFF. As DNA, the CDR3 is TGTGCCAGTAGTACAGGGGCGGCCGGGGAGCTGTTTTTT.

J is TRBJ1-1 and V is TRBV7-2; D is perhaps TRBD1 (6 bases). V gave up 2 bases and J gave up 0 bases, with 10 bases separating them. Germline values: CDR1 SGHTA, CDR2 FQGNSA. CDR3 length: 15 residues. The CDR3: CASSLRWGLNTEAFF. For the CDR3, the DNA is TGTGCCAGCAGCTTAAGGTGGGGGCTGAACACTGAAGCTTTCTTT.

This chain connects TRBV29-1 to TRBJ2-1; maybe TRBD2 (5 bases). V was clipped by 7 bases and J by 6 bases, with 10 bases between them. The CDR3 runs to 11 residues. Per germline, CDR1 SQVTM and CDR2 ANQGSEA. CDR3 residues: CSGAEANEQFF. The CDR3, as DNA: TGCAGCGGAGCGGAGGCCAATGAGCAGTTCTTC.

V and J are TRBV9 and TRBJ2-1; a possible D gene is TRBD1 (6 bases). Germline CDR1 SGDLS, CDR2 YYNGEE. The CDR3 loop spans 12 amino acids. Trimming left V 3 bases short and J 7 bases short, with 8 bases between. CDR3 in amino acids: CASSGQGNEQFF. The CDR3 nucleotides are TGTGCCAGCAGCGGCCAGGGGAATGAGCAGTTCTTC.

In nucleotides, the CDR3 is TGCGCCAGCAGCGTTGGAGCAGGGGGGAATAATTCACCCCTCCACTTT. Amino acids: CASSVGAGGNNSPLHF. This sequence joins TRBV5-1 and TRBJ1-6; 7 bases match TRBD1. Germline CDR1 and CDR2: SGHRS and YFSETQ. The CDR3 loop spans 16 amino acids. The V gene end was trimmed by 4 bases and the J gene end by 5 bases; junction bases not matched to a gene: 9.

The J gene is TRBJ2-5, the V gene TRBV21-1; TRBD2, the table's D call, was not compared with the DNA. TRBV21-1 is labeled a pseudogene. This CDR3 has 16 amino acids. The CDR3 DNA reads TGTGCCAGCATCCAAGGGGGGACTAGGCCCTGGGTGACCCAGTACTTC. Protein sequence: CASIQGGTRPWVTQYF.